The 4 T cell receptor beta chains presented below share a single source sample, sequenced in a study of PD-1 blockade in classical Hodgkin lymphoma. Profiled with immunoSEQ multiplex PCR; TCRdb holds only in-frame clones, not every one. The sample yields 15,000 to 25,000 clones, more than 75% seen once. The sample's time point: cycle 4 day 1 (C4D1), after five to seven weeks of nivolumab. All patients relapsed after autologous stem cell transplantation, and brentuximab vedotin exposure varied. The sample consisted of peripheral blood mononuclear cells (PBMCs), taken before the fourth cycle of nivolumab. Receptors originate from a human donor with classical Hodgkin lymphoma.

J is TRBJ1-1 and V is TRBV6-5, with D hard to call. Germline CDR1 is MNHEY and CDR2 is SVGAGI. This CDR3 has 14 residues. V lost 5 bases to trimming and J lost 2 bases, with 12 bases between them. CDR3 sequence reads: CASSTPRSNTEAFF. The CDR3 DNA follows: TGTGCCAGCAGTACCCCGCGGAGTAACACTGAAGCTTTCTTT.

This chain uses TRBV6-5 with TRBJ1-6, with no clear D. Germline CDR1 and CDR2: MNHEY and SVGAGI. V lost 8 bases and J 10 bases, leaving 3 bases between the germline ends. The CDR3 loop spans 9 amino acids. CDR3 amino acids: CASGSPLHF. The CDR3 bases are TGTGCCAGCGGGTCACCCCTCCACTTT.

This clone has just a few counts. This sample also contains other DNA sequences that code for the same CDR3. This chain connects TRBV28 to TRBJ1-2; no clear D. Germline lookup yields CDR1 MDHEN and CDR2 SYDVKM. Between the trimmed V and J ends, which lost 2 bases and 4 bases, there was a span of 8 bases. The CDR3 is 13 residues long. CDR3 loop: CASSLLGGYGYTF. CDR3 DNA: TGTGCCAGCAGTTTACTGGGAGGCTATGGCTACACCTTC.

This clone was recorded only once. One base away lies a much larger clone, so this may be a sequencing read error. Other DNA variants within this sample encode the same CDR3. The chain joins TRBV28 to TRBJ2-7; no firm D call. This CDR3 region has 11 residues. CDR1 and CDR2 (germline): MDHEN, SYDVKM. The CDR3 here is CASSLGGEQYF. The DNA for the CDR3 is TGTGCCAGTAGTTTAGGTGGCGAGCAGTACTTC.